This TCR beta chain originates from a study of T-cell reconstitution after alpha-beta-depleted transplantation in children. This clonotype appeared many times. Germline V lookup: CDR1 DFQATT, CDR2 SNEGSKA (reference sequence). The trim removed 4 bases at V and 4 bases at J, leaving 8 bases unmatched. This CDR3 comprises 14 residues. Unique molecular identifiers were used to barcode this TCRbeta library. MiXCR, run by TCRdb on the PCR reads, gives a single entry per CDR3 protein. The data contain some 840,000 distinct CDR3 sequences, approximately 15% of them singletons. The chain joins TRBV20-1 to TRBJ2-3, with 7 bases matching TRBD1. This TCR was sampled from a male patient aged 10 to 17 who had a stem cell transplant for acute lymphoblastic leukemia, so the T cells may come from the graft donor. Material: PBMCs, mostly from graft donor cells, obtained 360 days after TCRalphabeta/CD19-depleted stem cell transplant. The CDR3 is CSANYRGGADTQYF. CDR3 nucleotides: TGCAGTGCTAATTACAGGGGCGGCGCAGATACGCAGTATTTT.